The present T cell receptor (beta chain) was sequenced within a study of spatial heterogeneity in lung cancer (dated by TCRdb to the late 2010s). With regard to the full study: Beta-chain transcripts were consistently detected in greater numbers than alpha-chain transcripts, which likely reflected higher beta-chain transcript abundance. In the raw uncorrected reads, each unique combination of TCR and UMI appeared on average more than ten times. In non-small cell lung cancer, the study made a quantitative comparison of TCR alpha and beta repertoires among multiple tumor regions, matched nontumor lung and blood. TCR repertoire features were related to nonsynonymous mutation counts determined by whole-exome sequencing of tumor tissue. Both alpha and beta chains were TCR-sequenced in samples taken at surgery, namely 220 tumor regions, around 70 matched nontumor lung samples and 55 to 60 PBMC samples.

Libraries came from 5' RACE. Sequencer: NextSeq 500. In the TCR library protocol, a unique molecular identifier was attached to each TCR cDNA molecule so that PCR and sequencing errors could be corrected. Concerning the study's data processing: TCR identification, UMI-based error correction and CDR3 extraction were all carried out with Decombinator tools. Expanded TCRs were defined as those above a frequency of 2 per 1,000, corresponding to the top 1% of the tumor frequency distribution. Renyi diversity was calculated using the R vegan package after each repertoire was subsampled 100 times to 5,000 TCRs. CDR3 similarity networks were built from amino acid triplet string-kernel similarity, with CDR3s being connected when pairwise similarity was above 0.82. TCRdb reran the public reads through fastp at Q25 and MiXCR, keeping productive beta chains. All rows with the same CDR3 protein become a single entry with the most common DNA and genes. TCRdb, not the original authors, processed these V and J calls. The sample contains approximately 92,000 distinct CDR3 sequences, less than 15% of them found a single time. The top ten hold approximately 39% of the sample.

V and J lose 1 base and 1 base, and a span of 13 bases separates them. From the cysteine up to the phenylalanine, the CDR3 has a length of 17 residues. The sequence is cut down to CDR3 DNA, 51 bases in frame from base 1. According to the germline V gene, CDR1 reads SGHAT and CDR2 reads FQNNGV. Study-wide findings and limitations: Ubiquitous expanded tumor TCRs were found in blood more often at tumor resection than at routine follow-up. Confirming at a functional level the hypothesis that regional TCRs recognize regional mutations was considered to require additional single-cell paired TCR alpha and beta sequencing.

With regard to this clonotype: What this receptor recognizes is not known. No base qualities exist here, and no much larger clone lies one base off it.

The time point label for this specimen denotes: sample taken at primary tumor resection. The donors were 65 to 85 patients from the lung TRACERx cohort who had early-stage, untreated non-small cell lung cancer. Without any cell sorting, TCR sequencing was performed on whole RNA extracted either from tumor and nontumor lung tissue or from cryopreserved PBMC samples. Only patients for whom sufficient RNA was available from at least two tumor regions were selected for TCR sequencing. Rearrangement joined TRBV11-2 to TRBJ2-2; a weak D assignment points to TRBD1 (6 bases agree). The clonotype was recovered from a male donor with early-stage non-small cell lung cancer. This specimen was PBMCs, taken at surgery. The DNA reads TGTGCCAGCAGCTTAGGGCCAGGGGCCAAGAACACCGGGGAGCTGTTTTTT. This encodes CASSLGPGAKNTGELFF.